The next 24 T cell receptor beta chains were all read from a single sample in a study of regulatory dendritic cells for organ transplantation. Method: immunoSEQ multiplex PCR; TCRdb's copy keeps in-frame clones and lacks some. The sample includes about 29,000 clones, around 79% of them seen just once. Sequenced input: memory CD4+ T cells from blood. Subset reported: CD45RO+ memory T cells. These receptors all stem from a human donor in good health.

The chain joins TRBV2 to TRBJ2-7, with D perhaps TRBD1 or TRBD2 (7 bases each). Germline V gene lookup returns CDR1 SNHLY and CDR2 FYNNEI. The CDR3 extends over 17 amino acids. V shed 5 bases and J shed 5 bases, with 25 bases lying between them. The CDR3 nucleotides read TGTGCCAGCAGTTCTCCGGGACAGAGGACTAGATACGACGAGCAGTACTTC. Translated, it gives CASSSPGQRTRYDEQYF.

This rearrangement joins TRBV19 to TRBJ2-2, with D uncertain. V was shortened by 0 bases and J by 0 bases, with 8 bases between the two germline ends. Germline V gene lookup returns CDR1 LNHDA and CDR2 SQIVND (reference sequence). This CDR3 contains 16 residues. The CDR3 loop reads CASSIDRATNTGELFF. In DNA, the CDR3 is TGTGCCAGTAGTATAGATAGGGCGACGAACACCGGGGAGCTGTTTTTT.

This clone was counted once. The genes are TRBV6-6 and TRBJ1-1, with D perhaps matching TRBD1 (6 bases). V was pared by 5 bases and J by 6 bases, with 16 bases between. The germline V gene encodes CDR1 MNHNY and CDR2 SVGAGI (reference sequence). The CDR3 contains 14 residues. The CDR3: CASSSQQGSSEAFF. The CDR3 coding sequence is TGTGCCAGCAGTAGCCAACAGGGATCGTCTGAAGCTTTCTTT.

The chain couples TRBV18 to TRBJ1-1, with a possible D match to TRBD1 (5 bases). This CDR3 has 14 amino acids. Germline V CDR1 and CDR2: KGHSH, LQKENI. Trimming left V 2 bases short and J 1 base short, with 8 bases between. The CDR3 reads CASSPTGTNTEAFF. The CDR3 DNA reads TGTGCCAGCTCACCAACGGGGACGAACACTGAAGCTTTCTTT.

This clone occurred a few times. The V gene is TRBV27, the J gene TRBJ1-2, with no clear D. The CDR3 sequence is 14 residues long. Germline CDR1 MNHEY, CDR2 SMNVEV (reference sequence). Trimming removed 0 bases at V and 8 bases at J, with 13 bases between. CDR3 in DNA: TGTGCCAGCAGTTTATCGGTGGCAGTCAAGGGCTACACCTTC. Translated, it gives CASSLSVAVKGYTF.

CDR3 loop: CASSPQVHGGSYEQYF. CDR3 sequence (DNA): TGCGCCAGCAGCCCTCAGGTCCACGGGGGCTCCTACGAGCAGTACTTC. This chain uses TRBV4-3 with TRBJ2-7; perhaps TRBD2 as D (6 bases). Trimming cost V 4 bases and J 0 bases, with 16 bases left between them. Germline V gives CDR1 LGHNA, CDR2 YSLEER. This CDR3 is built from 16 residues.

This chain links TRBV7-2 with TRBJ2-1; TRBD2 matches at 8 bases. This CDR3 is 15 amino acids long. Germline assignment: CDR1 SGHTA and CDR2 FQGNSA. J lost 5 bases, V lost 4 bases, and 7 bases had no gene match. The CDR3 coding sequence is TGTGCCAGCAGCTATAGCAGGCGGGGGGACAATGAGCAGTTCTTC. Protein product: CASSYSRRGDNEQFF.

In this sample, this clone turned up a few times. J is TRBJ1-1 and V is TRBV30; a possible D gene is TRBD1 (5 bases). From germline, CDR1 is GTSNPN and CDR2 SVGIG (reference sequence). Trimming stripped 7 bases from V and 7 bases from J, with 13 bases between. The CDR3 spans 11 residues. The CDR3 sequence: CASTGEGEAFF. In DNA, the CDR3 is TGTGCCTCTACGGGGGAGGGTGAAGCTTTCTTT.

V and J are TRBV5-4 and TRBJ2-1; TRBD2 matches 16 bases. This CDR3 has 20 amino acids. J lost 1 base, V lost 3 bases, and 10 bases had no gene match. The germline V gene has CDR1 SGHNT and CDR2 YYREEE (reference sequence). In DNA, the CDR3 is TGTGCCAGCAGCTCCCCGCCCGGGACTAGCGGGGGGGCTTCCTACAATGAGCAGTTCTTC. Translated, it gives CASSSPPGTSGGASYNEQFF.

This CDR3 reads CASSLVLAGEDTQYF. CDR3 DNA: TGTGCCAGCAGCTTGGTACTAGCGGGAGAAGATACGCAGTATTTT. This chain connects TRBV5-4 to TRBJ2-3, with TRBD2 identical over 11 bases. Germline V gene data show CDR1 as SGHNT and CDR2 as YYREEE (reference sequence). This CDR3 has 15 amino acids. Trimming removed 0 bases from V and 5 bases from J; junction bases left unmatched: 2.

V usage is TRBV19 and J usage is TRBJ1-2, with TRBD1 matching over 11 bases. Losses at the gene ends were 8 bases for V and 0 bases for J; bases not matched to a gene: 5. The CDR3 totals 15 residues. Germline CDR1 LNHDA, CDR2 SQIVND (reference sequence). CDR3 in amino acids: CASRDRGKANYGYTF. The CDR3 DNA sequence: TGTGCCAGTCGGGACAGGGGGAAGGCTAACTATGGCTACACCTTC.

The rearrangement links TRBV5-6 to TRBJ2-1, with D perhaps being TRBD1 or TRBD2 (5 bases each). CDR1 and CDR2 from the germline V gene are SGHDT and YYEEEE. The germline V and J ends were trimmed by 4 bases and 8 bases, with 16 bases remaining between them. The CDR3 contains 14 residues. CDR3 bases: TGTGCCAGCAGCAGGGGACCCCGGAGTGATGAGCAGTTCTTC. Amino acid sequence: CASSRGPRSDEQFF. The variable domain in full, completed from reference TRBV5-6 and TRBJ2-1, reads DAGVTQSPTHLIKTRGQQVTLRCSPKSGHDTVSWYQQALGQGPQFIFQYYEEEERQRGNFPDRFSGHQFPNYSSELNVNALLLGDSALYLCASSRGPRSDEQFFGPGTRLTVL.

This clone was seen a few times. Other DNA sequences in this specimen translate into the identical CDR3. The rearrangement links TRBV25-1 to TRBJ2-5; the D call may be TRBD1 or TRBD2 (5 bases each). V gave up 3 bases and J gave up 4 bases, with 9 bases separating them. This CDR3 contains 13 residues. Per the germline V gene, CDR1 is MGHDK and CDR2 is SYGVNS. CDR3 bases: TGTGCCAGCAGTGAGCCAGGGACAGAGACCCAGTACTTC. As protein: CASSEPGTETQYF.

The V call is TRBV6-1, the J call TRBJ2-7; 7 bases fit TRBD2. CDR3 length: 14 amino acids. With V trimmed by 6 bases and J by 0 bases, 5 bases remained unmatched. CDR1 and CDR2 from the germline V gene are MNHNS and SASEGT. Here the CDR3 reads CASRLGGSSYEQYF. Here the CDR3 DNA reads TGTGCCAGCAGACTCGGGGGGAGCTCCTACGAGCAGTACTTC.

V and J are TRBV7-2 and TRBJ2-1; D perhaps matches TRBD2 (6 bases). The V end lost 5 bases, the J end lost 8 bases, and 10 bases lay between the germline ends. The germline CDR1 and CDR2 sequences are SGHTA and FQGNSA. The CDR3 consists of 12 residues. The chain's CDR3 is CASSPVADEQFF. DNA for the CDR3: TGTGCCAGCAGCCCGGTAGCGGATGAGCAGTTCTTC.

The chain links TRBV30 to TRBJ2-3, with TRBD2 matching 10 bases. V trimming: 4 bases; J trimming: 13 bases; junction bases outside the gene matches: 5. This CDR3 has 11 residues. Germline-derived CDR1 and CDR2 are GTSNPN and SVGIG (reference sequence). DNA for the CDR3: TGTGCCTGGACTAGCGGGGGTCTAGAGTATTTT. Translating gives CAWTSGGLEYF.

In this sample, this clone turned up once. The gene calls are TRBV18 and TRBJ2-7, with TRBD2 identical over 15 bases. The CDR3 spans 16 residues. Germline-derived CDR1 and CDR2 are KGHSH and LQKENI. V was pared by 3 bases and J by 2 bases, with 2 bases of the junction left unmatched. The CDR3 region has the DNA TGTGCCAGCTCACCGGGACTAGCGGGGGGAACCTACGAGCAGTACTTC. Translation gives CASSPGLAGGTYEQYF.

The rearrangement uses TRBV7-2 and TRBJ1-5, with D possibly TRBD1 on 6 matching bases. Trimming pared 5 bases from V and 2 bases from J, leaving 13 bases between. The CDR3 runs to 15 residues. Germline V gives CDR1 SGHTA, CDR2 FQGNSA. CDR3: CASSPGRGGNQPQHF. In nucleotides, the CDR3 is TGTGCCAGCAGCCCTGGAAGGGGGGGCAATCAGCCCCAGCATTTT.

The V call is TRBV19, the J call TRBJ1-5; D is ambiguous. CDR1 and CDR2 from the germline V gene are LNHDA and SQIVND (reference sequence). There are 13 residues in the CDR3. The V and J ends lost 1 base and 4 bases respectively, with 5 bases between them. CDR3 coding DNA: TGTGCCAGTAGTATAGGCATGAATCAGCCCCAGCATTTT. Translating it yields CASSIGMNQPQHF.

The chain employs TRBV9 and TRBJ1-1; D possibly corresponds to TRBD1 (5 bases). Germline V gene data show CDR1 as SGDLS and CDR2 as YYNGEE. V was clipped by 4 bases and J by 0 bases, with 13 bases between them. There are 15 residues in the CDR3. CDR3 loop: CASSPGRRVNTEAFF. CDR3 in DNA: TGTGCCAGCAGCCCGGGACGACGGGTGAACACTGAAGCTTTCTTT.

The chain's CDR3 is CASSAGGSTQETQYF. CDR3 coding DNA: TGTGCCAGCAGCGCAGGGGGCAGCACCCAAGAGACCCAGTACTTC. The chain employs TRBV9 and TRBJ2-5; 8 nucleotides match TRBD1. The CDR3 is made up of 15 amino acids. The V gene end was trimmed by 3 bases and the J gene end by 1 base; junction bases not matched to a gene: 5. Germline CDR1 and CDR2: SGDLS and YYNGEE.

The chain employs TRBV7-3 and TRBJ2-1, with TRBD1 as a possible D gene (5 bases). The V end lost 4 bases, the J end lost 8 bases, and 21 bases lay between the germline ends. This CDR3 has 16 amino acids. CDR1 and CDR2 (germline): SGHTA, FQGTGA. This chain's CDR3 is CASSSQLFWGGDEQFF. CDR3 in DNA: TGTGCCAGCAGCTCACAACTCTTTTGGGGCGGCGATGAGCAGTTCTTC.

The J gene is TRBJ1-2, the V gene TRBV6-6; D may be TRBD1 (5 bases). This CDR3 has 13 amino acids. V was cut by 6 bases and J by 4 bases, with 12 bases left in between. Germline V gene sequence: CDR1 MNHNY, CDR2 SVGAGI (reference sequence). This CDR3 is CASSLDSLYGYTF. For the CDR3, the DNA is TGTGCCAGCAGCCTCGACAGCCTCTATGGCTACACCTTC.

The rearrangement joins TRBV18 to TRBJ2-7; 11 bases line up with TRBD2. The CDR3 is 15 residues long. V lost 3 bases, J lost 3 bases, and 4 bases stayed unmatched. CDR1 KGHSH and CDR2 LQKENI come from the germline V gene. Here the CDR3 DNA reads TGTGCCAGCTCACCTACCGGGACTAGCGGCTACGAGCAGTACTTC. This translates into CASSPTGTSGYEQYF.